Listed here are 29 T cell receptor beta chains from one sample, sequenced in a study of cytomegalovirus exposure and HLA in healthy donors. Primers: 60 Vbeta forward and 13 Jbeta reverse. Assay used: immunoSEQ multiplex PCR; TCRdb lists only in-frame clones, some missing. Found here are roughly 100,000 clones, around three fifths of them singletons; the top ten hold about 5.4%. Material: PBMCs. The source is a boy aged 10-17 years in good health and CMV-seropositive.

The chain recombines TRBV10-2 with TRBJ1-2; no firm D call. V gave up 0 bases and J gave up 11 bases, with 10 bases separating them. Germline V gives CDR1 WSHSY, CDR2 SAAADI. This CDR3 comprises 12 residues. The CDR3 DNA is TGCGCCAGCAGTGAGTCCCGGGAGGCTTACACCTTC. This translates into CASSESREAYTF.

The V gene is TRBV30, the J gene TRBJ1-1; 8 positions match TRBD1. The V gene's germline CDR1 is GTSNPN and CDR2 SVGIG (reference sequence). V shed 3 bases and J 1 base; nucleotides not matched to a gene: 1. The CDR3 has 13 amino acids. This chain's CDR3 is CAWSGQGNTEAFF. The DNA for the CDR3 is TGTGCCTGGAGCGGACAGGGGAACACTGAAGCTTTCTTT.

This rearrangement joins TRBV7-9 to TRBJ1-1; a possible D gene is TRBD1 (5 bases). Germline CDR1 is SEHNR and CDR2 is FQNEAQ (reference sequence). V lost 7 bases and J 5 bases, leaving 14 bases between the germline ends. The CDR3 sequence is 13 residues long. CDR3 in amino acids: CASNVGGRTEAFF. The CDR3 bases are TGTGCCAGCAACGTGGGGGGAAGGACTGAAGCTTTCTTT.

This chain links TRBV19 with TRBJ1-1; TRBD1 agrees at 7 bases. Germline lookup yields CDR1 LNHDA and CDR2 SQIVND (reference sequence). Trimming took 5 bases from V and 3 from J; bases not matched to a gene: 9. The CDR3 consists of 15 residues. The CDR3 loop is CASSLRGRIYTEAFF. The CDR3 DNA reads TGTGCCAGTAGTCTGAGGGGGCGAATCTACACTGAAGCTTTCTTT.

This clone appeared a single time. This chain links TRBV4-3 with TRBJ1-3; 11 bases map to TRBD1. CDR3 length: 15 residues. Per germline, CDR1 LGHNA and CDR2 YSLEER. V gave up 0 bases and J gave up 6 bases; unmatched junction bases: 1. The CDR3 region is CASSQEGQGANTIYF. CDR3 coding DNA: TGCGCCAGCAGCCAAGAAGGACAGGGGGCAAACACCATATATTTT.

The chain joins TRBV6-1 to TRBJ2-7, with TRBD2 matching 7 bases. V was clipped by 3 bases and J by 2 bases; unmatched bases: 4. Germline loops: CDR1 MNHNS, CDR2 SASEGT. There are 14 residues in the CDR3. CDR3 protein: CASSEASGTYEQYF. Here the CDR3 DNA reads TGTGCCAGCAGTGAGGCTAGCGGCACCTACGAGCAGTACTTC.

The chain joins TRBV30 to TRBJ1-3, with D tentatively TRBD1 (6 bases). Trimming took off 4 bases at V and 2 bases at J, with 9 bases between the two ends. The CDR3 has 13 amino acids. Germline-derived CDR1 and CDR2 are GTSNPN and SVGIG (reference sequence). The CDR3 protein is CAWIEGAGNTIYF. The DNA of the CDR3 is TGTGCCTGGATTGAGGGGGCTGGAAACACCATATATTTT. The variable domain in full, completed from reference TRBV30 and TRBJ1-3, reads SQTIHQWPATLVQPVGSPLSLECTVEGTSNPNLYWYRQAAGRGLQLLFYSVGIGQISSEVPQNLSASRPQDRQFILSSKKLLLSDSGFYLCAWIEGAGNTIYFGEGSWLTVV.

The chain employs TRBV5-4 and TRBJ2-7; no definite D call. The CDR3 has 13 amino acids. V lost 4 bases and J 7 bases, leaving 15 bases between the germline ends. Germline V gives CDR1 SGHNT, CDR2 YYREEE (reference sequence). CDR3 sequence (DNA): TGTGCCAGCAGCCTCGGTGGGCCAAGGGAGCAGTACTTC. Amino acid sequence: CASSLGGPREQYF.

The chain's CDR3 is CASKGGTGSYEQYF. The CDR3, as DNA: TGTGCCAGCAAAGGAGGGACAGGGTCCTACGAGCAGTACTTC. The chain has TRBV6-1 and TRBJ2-7, with 9 positions matching TRBD1. Germline V gene sequence: CDR1 MNHNS, CDR2 SASEGT. The length of the CDR3 is 14 residues. V trimming: 7 bases; J trimming: 1 base; junction bases outside the gene matches: 5.

The gene calls are TRBV7-2 and TRBJ1-1; D unresolved. CDR1 and CDR2 from the germline V gene are SGHTA and FQGNSA. Trimming stripped 1 base from V and 8 bases from J, with 11 bases between. The CDR3 runs 13 residues. DNA of the CDR3: TGTGCCAGCAGCTTAGTTACAGACGACGAAGCTTTCTTT. This sequence encodes CASSLVTDDEAFF.

This clone was detected only a few times. The V call is TRBV18, the J call TRBJ1-1; D unclear. The CDR3 contains 11 residues. Germline CDR1 and CDR2: KGHSH and LQKENI. V was shortened by 6 bases and J by 10 bases, with 12 bases between the two germline ends. CDR3 protein: CASSETSGAFF. The CDR3 nucleotides are TGTGCCAGCTCCGAGACAAGCGGAGCTTTCTTT.

CDR3 residues: CASSESVGDRVHGYTF. CDR3 sequence (DNA): TGTGCCAGCAGTGAAAGTGTAGGGGACAGGGTCCATGGCTACACCTTC. The V and J genes are TRBV6-1 and TRBJ1-2; 9 bases agree with TRBD1. Germline loops: CDR1 MNHNS, CDR2 SASEGT. V was clipped by 2 bases and J by 6 bases; unmatched bases: 10. This CDR3 comprises 16 residues.

About this clone itself: A junction boundary mismatches the germline segment, possibly from a read error. The chain links TRBV7-2 to TRBJ1-2, with D possibly being TRBD1 (5 bases). Germline CDR1 reads SGHTA; CDR2 reads FQGNSA. The CDR3 is 16 residues long. The DNA for the CDR3 is TGTGCCAGCAACTTAAAGGGACTGGAGGGGAAATATGGCTACACCTTC. It codes for CASNLKGLEGKYGYTF.

The chain combines TRBV2 with TRBJ1-1; D not certain. This CDR3 comprises 14 residues. From germline, CDR1 is SNHLY and CDR2 FYNNEI. V was trimmed by 6 bases and J by 4 bases, leaving 15 bases between them. This CDR3 reads CASSSEGLGTEAFF. CDR3 bases: TGTGCCAGCAGCTCCGAGGGATTGGGCACTGAAGCTTTCTTT. The full variable domain, with the rest looked up from reference TRBV2 and TRBJ1-1, is EPEVTQTPSHQVTQMGQEVILRCVPISNHLYFYWYRQILGQKVEFLVSFYNNEISEKSEIFDDQFSVERPDGSNFTLKIRSTKLEDSAMYFCASSSEGLGTEAFFGQGTRLTVV.

The chain joins TRBV4-1 to TRBJ2-1; D gene uncertain. Per germline, CDR1 MGHRA and CDR2 YSYEKL. The germline V and J ends were trimmed by 1 base and 5 bases, with 9 bases remaining between them. There are 14 residues in the CDR3. In DNA form, the CDR3 reads TGCGCCAGCAGCCAAGCAATCTATCACAATGAGCAGTTCTTC. Translated, it gives CASSQAIYHNEQFF.

The chain uses TRBV19 and TRBJ2-7, with 10 bases matching TRBD2. V shed 3 bases and J 0 bases; nucleotides not matched to a gene: 8. The CDR3 runs 17 residues. The V gene's germline CDR1 is LNHDA and CDR2 SQIVND (reference sequence). The CDR3 nucleotides are TGTGCCAGTAGTATCGCTAGCGGGGGATCGAGCTCCTACGAGCAGTACTTC. Translating it yields CASSIASGGSSSYEQYF.

The CDR3 sequence is CASSINAGRLGDGYTF. In DNA, the CDR3 is TGTGCCAGTAGTATTAACGCTGGCAGGCTTGGCGATGGCTACACCTTC. The chain is built from TRBV19 and TRBJ1-2; no reliable D call. The CDR3 runs 16 residues. V was pared by 3 bases and J by 6 bases, with 20 bases between. Looked up from germline, CDR1 is LNHDA and CDR2 is SQIVND (reference sequence).

The genes are TRBV12-5 and TRBJ1-5; the match to TRBD1 covers 9 bases. V lost 5 bases and J lost 2; bases outside the gene matches: 10. CDR3 length: 17 amino acids. CDR1 is LGHNT, CDR2 FRNRAP, per germline. CDR3 loop: CASGLETGGIGNQPQHF. The CDR3 DNA sequence: TGTGCTAGTGGTCTCGAAACAGGGGGCATAGGCAATCAGCCCCAGCATTTT.

V is TRBV11-2 and J is TRBJ2-1; weak D call: TRBD1 (5 bases). CDR1 is SGHAT, CDR2 FQNNGV, per germline. V was cut by 0 bases and J by 3 bases, with 6 bases left in between. The CDR3 has 14 amino acids. The CDR3 DNA reads as TGTGCCAGCAGCTTAGAGGGGCACTACAATGAGCAGTTCTTC. Encoded protein: CASSLEGHYNEQFF.

The J gene is TRBJ1-2, the V gene TRBV27; D may be TRBD1 (6 bases). V shed 6 bases and J shed 9 bases, with 17 bases lying between them. Germline V gene lookup returns CDR1 MNHEY and CDR2 SMNVEV (reference sequence). The CDR3 spans 13 residues. CDR3 bases: TGTGCCAGCAGCCAAGGGGACATGACACGCTACACCTTC. Translating it yields CASSQGDMTRYTF.

J is TRBJ1-3 and V is TRBV2; no clear D. The germline V gene encodes CDR1 SNHLY and CDR2 FYNNEI. CDR3 length: 14 residues. V lost 6 bases, J lost 4 bases, and 13 bases lay in between. The CDR3, as DNA: TGTGCCAGCAGAAATTACGAGGGCGGAAACACCATATATTTT. Translating it yields CASRNYEGGNTIYF.

This clone was picked up a small number of times. CDR3 sequence (DNA): TGTGCCAGCAGCCACAAAACCAGCCCAAAAGGGGCCTACAATGAGCAGTTCTTC. The encoded protein is CASSHKTSPKGAYNEQFF. The gene calls are TRBV5-4 and TRBJ2-1; a possible D gene is TRBD1 (5 bases). The V gene lost 4 bases and the J gene lost 2 bases, with 22 bases spanning the gap. Per the germline V gene, CDR1 is SGHNT and CDR2 is YYREEE (reference sequence). This CDR3 has 18 residues.

V is TRBV25-1 and J is TRBJ1-3; D remains unclear. Germline CDR1 is MGHDK and CDR2 is SYGVNS. V shed 3 bases and J shed 0 bases, with 12 bases lying between them. CDR3 length equals 16 residues. The CDR3 nucleotides read TGTGCCAGCAGTGACCGCGGGAGAAACTCTGGAAACACCATATATTTT. This translates into CASSDRGRNSGNTIYF. Filled out from reference TRBV25-1 and TRBJ1-3, the complete variable domain reads EADIYQTPRYLVIGTGKKITLECSQTMGHDKMYWYQQDPGMELHLIHYSYGVNSTEKGDLSSESTVSRIRTEHFPLTLESARPSHTSQYLCASSDRGRNSGNTIYFGEGSWLTVV.

The genes are TRBV19 and TRBJ2-7; no definite D call. The CDR3 sequence is 15 residues long. V dropped 2 bases and J dropped 3 bases, with 14 bases sitting between them. The germline gives CDR1 LNHDA, CDR2 SQIVND (reference sequence). CDR3 in amino acids: CASSIRLGVGYEQYF. CDR3 DNA sequence: TGTGCCAGTAGTATACGGCTGGGCGTTGGCTACGAGCAGTACTTC.

V gene TRBV29-1 combines with J gene TRBJ1-1; D uncertain. Germline CDR1 is SQVTM and CDR2 is ANQGSEA. This CDR3 spans 11 amino acids. Trimming left V 5 bases short and J 3 bases short, with 7 bases between. CDR3 nucleotides: TGCAGCGTTCAGAATTACACTGAAGCTTTCTTT. Translating gives CSVQNYTEAFF.

The CDR3 nucleotides read TGCAGCGTTGAAGATCGGGGCGGGAGAGGTGAGCAGTTCTTC. Protein product: CSVEDRGGRGEQFF. V is TRBV29-1 and J is TRBJ2-1; 7 bases agree with TRBD2. V gave up 0 bases and J gave up 9 bases; unmatched junction bases: 8. The CDR3 is 14 residues long. CDR1 SQVTM and CDR2 ANQGSEA come from the germline V gene.

In the case of this clone: A junction end diverges from the germline sequence, so it may reflect a read error. The rearrangement joins TRBV5-1 to TRBJ1-2; D gene unclear. The CDR3 contains 13 residues. The germline gives CDR1 SGHRS, CDR2 YFSETQ. The CDR3 loop is CASSLSGKLNYPF. The CDR3 bases are TGCGCCAGCAGCTTATCCGGGAAATTAAACTACCCCTTC.

This clone was counted a few times. This chain connects TRBV12-5 to TRBJ2-7; D possibly corresponds to TRBD1 (5 bases). With 1 base removed from V and 7 bases from J, the gap between germline ends came to 17 bases. CDR1 is LGHNT, CDR2 FRNRAP, per germline. This CDR3 is 15 amino acids long. CDR3 in amino acids: CASGLGQDTLREQYF. For the CDR3, the DNA is TGTGCTAGTGGTTTGGGTCAGGACACATTGAGGGAGCAGTACTTC.

V gene TRBV11-2 combines with J gene TRBJ1-2; 9 nucleotides agree with TRBD1. With V trimmed by 8 bases and J by 8 bases, 6 bases remained unmatched. Per the germline V gene, CDR1 is SGHAT and CDR2 is FQNNGV. The CDR3 has 12 amino acids. CDR3 DNA sequence: TGTGCCAGCCTTACAGGGGGCGTCGGCTACACCTTC. Translation: CASLTGGVGYTF.